The present T cell receptor (beta chain) was sequenced within a study of blood T cells in healthy people across ages (dated by TCRdb to between 2014 and 2016). Regarding the research as a whole: In model experiments, template switching captured about one uniquely barcoded TCR beta cDNA molecule for every two T cells. To avoid experimental bias, donors of different ages were distributed randomly across sequencing lanes. Using the same blood draw, the study looked at two additional independent replicas of 1 million unique cDNA reads for two donors, one aged 18 to 30 and the other aged 80 or older. The study measured age-related changes in TCR beta repertoire diversity using deep sequencing normalized with unique cDNA molecular identifiers. Four age groups were formed from the donors: young (average approximately 15 years), middle-aged (roughly 38), aged (around 68) and long-lived (82).

The roughly 39 donors, aged roughly 6 to 100 years, were systemically healthy Caucasian individuals from Russia. Ten milliliters of peripheral blood were collected from each donor into EDTA-treated Vacutainer tubes. Ficoll-Paque density-gradient centrifugation was used to isolate PBMCs, with at least 7 million obtained per sample. Trizol reagent was used to extract total RNA from the PBMCs, yielding at least 6 micrograms per sample. For every donor, an aliquot of PBMCs went through flow cytometry to measure the percentages of naive CD45RAhigh/CD27high T cells. The germline V gene gives CDR1 as SGHRS and CDR2 as YFSETQ. The V end loses 3 bases and the J end loses 6 bases, and a stretch of 19 bases separates them. The CDR3 runs 15 residues from the cysteine to the phenylalanine. Here the CDR3 DNA is all that survives: 45 bases in frame from base 1. Library preparation employed 5' RACE. The data were produced on an Illumina HiSeq 2500. The second PCR ran for about 6 to 12 cycles and used a J-beta primer mix along with a sample-barcoded 5' primer. A unique molecular identifier was introduced onto each TCR beta cDNA molecule by a template-switch 5' adaptor carrying 12 random nucleotides. At least 3 million CDR3-containing paired-end reads were obtained from each sample. All of the RNA was converted into first-strand cDNA using the Mint cDNA synthesis kit, with a TRBC-specific oligonucleotide serving as the primer. All cDNA was treated with uracil-DNA glycosylase and then went through a first 18-cycle PCR with the universal primers M1SS and BC2_uni_R. As for the authors' bioinformatics: For normalization, 1 million high-quality reads were randomly selected from each sample, with every read carrying a distinct molecular identifier. Instead of being binned into consensus sequences, reads with shared molecular identifiers were discarded. CDR3 identification, clonotype clustering and error correction used MiTCR with a Q25 quality threshold and the strictest error-elimination algorithm. A nonparametric unseen species model using Euler transformation provided a lower-bound estimate of total TCR beta diversity. TCRdb reprocessing: public reads trimmed at Q25 with fastp, clones called with MiXCR, in-frame beta chains kept. Under each unique CDR3 protein, matching rows form one entry showing the most common genes and DNA. Here the V and J calls rest on TCRdb's processing, not on the authors' analysis. Recorded for this sample are about 1,800,000 distinct CDR3 sequences; roughly 28% of them occurred a single time. Roughly 8.2% of the sample is taken by the ten largest.

Remarks on this clonotype: What antigen it recognizes has not been identified. No base quality values were provided; no much bigger clone lies one nucleotide off.

Summary of the overall study and its limitations: Estimates of total diversity based on one million sequenced T cells were regarded as lower bounds and as underestimates. Conclusive comparison of naive and antigen-experienced compartments was prevented by the profiling of bulk unsorted PBMCs. Observed TCR beta diversity correlated strongly with the percentage of naive T cells measured by flow cytometry. The long-lived group showed more naive CD4+ T cells, fewer expanded clones and increased TCR diversity than the aged group, suggesting age selection. Observed TCR beta diversity per million T cells fell roughly linearly with age, and a significant reduction was already apparent by age about 36. Because the CMV infection status of the donors was unknown, age-related changes in expanded clonotypes may potentially have been confounded.

This sequence originates from a woman younger than 45 in good health. The chain was built from TRBV5-1 and TRBJ2-7; matching of 6 bases hints at TRBD2 as the D gene. Sequenced sample: blood. In nucleotides, the sequence is TGCGCCAGCAGCTCTACGGCCGGGGGATCGGGCGAGCAGTACTTC. Its coded protein is CASSSTAGGSGEQYF.